Below are 30 T cell receptor beta chains sequenced from a single sample in a study of shared clonotypes between healthy human individuals. TCRdb's copy holds only in-frame clones and misses some; the assay was immunoSEQ multiplex PCR. The sample holds about 730,000 clones; just under 75% are singletons and the top ten take around 1.8%. The sample comprised memory CD4+ T cells sorted from blood. Documented subset: CD45RA-negative fraction. These receptors were collected from a woman aged 30 to 39 in good health.

About this clone: The sample holds other DNA sequences that translate to the same CDR3. The rearrangement uses TRBV4-1 and TRBJ2-1; D possibly corresponds to TRBD2 (7 bases). Per the germline V gene, CDR1 is MGHRA and CDR2 is YSYEKL. CDR3 size: 11 residues. V gave up 1 base and J gave up 14 bases, with 9 bases separating them. The CDR3 spells CASSQGGGEFF. In DNA, the CDR3 is TGCGCCAGCAGCCAAGGAGGGGGGGAGTTCTTC.

This clone has only a few counts. Other DNA sequences of this sample code for an identical CDR3. The CDR3: CASSLVGTGINYGYTF. CDR3 DNA: TGTGCCAGCAGCTTAGTCGGGACAGGGATTAACTATGGCTACACCTTC. J is TRBJ1-2 and V is TRBV7-2; 9 nucleotides line up with TRBD1. The germline CDR1 and CDR2 sequences are SGHTA and FQGNSA. V dropped 1 base and J dropped 1; count of bases not matched to a gene: 4. The CDR3 totals 16 residues. The whole variable domain, remainder taken from reference TRBV7-2 and TRBJ1-2, is GAGVSQSPSNKVTEKGKDVELRCDPISGHTALYWYRQSLGQGLEFLIYFQGNSAPDKSGLPSDRFSAERTGGSVSTLTIQRTQQEDSAVYLCASSLVGTGINYGYTFGSGTRLTVV.

As concerns this clone: Additional DNA sequences in this sample encode the identical CDR3. The DNA of the CDR3 is TGCGCCAGCAGCCATGACACCTCCTCCTACAATGAGCAGTTCTTC. It yields the protein CASSHDTSSYNEQFF. The rearrangement joins TRBV5-1 to TRBJ2-1; D remains unclear. From germline, CDR1 is SGHRS and CDR2 YFSETQ. Trimming left V 4 bases short and J 0 bases short, with 11 bases between. The CDR3 is 15 amino acids. Drawing the rest from reference TRBV5-1 and TRBJ2-1, the complete variable domain is KAGVTQTPRYLIKTRGQQVTLSCSPISGHRSVSWYQQTPGQGLQFLFEYFSETQRNKGNFPGRFSGRQFSNSRSEMNVSTLELGDSALYLCASSHDTSSYNEQFFGPGTRLTVL.

The chain carries TRBV6-1 and TRBJ1-4; 9 nucleotides align to TRBD1. This CDR3 contains 13 residues. V dropped 8 bases and J dropped 5; count of bases not matched to a gene: 3. Germline V gene data show CDR1 as MNHNS and CDR2 as SASEGT. The CDR3 spells CASAGTGNEKLFF. Here the CDR3 DNA reads TGTGCCAGCGCGGGGACAGGGAATGAAAAACTGTTTTTT.

The rearrangement uses TRBV27 and TRBJ2-3; D possibly corresponds to TRBD1 (5 bases). The CDR3 has 15 residues. Between the trimmed V and J ends, which lost 3 bases and 0 bases, there was a span of 10 bases. Germline CDR1 MNHEY, CDR2 SMNVEV (reference sequence). CDR3 protein: CASSLWQGSTDTQYF. The CDR3 DNA is TGTGCCAGCAGTTTGTGGCAGGGTAGCACAGATACGCAGTATTTT.

A remark on this clone: The sample holds other DNA sequences that translate to the same CDR3. The chain joins TRBV7-9 to TRBJ2-2; D is possibly TRBD2 (5 bases). CDR3 length: 16 amino acids. CDR1 and CDR2 (germline): SEHNR, FQNEAQ (reference sequence). The V and J ends lost 5 bases and 8 bases respectively, with 21 bases between them. This CDR3 reads CASSPSGSGRSGELFF. DNA for the CDR3: TGTGCCAGCAGCCCTTCGGGGTCAGGAAGGTCTGGGGAGCTGTTTTTT.

J is TRBJ2-2 and V is TRBV4-1, with 15 bases fitting TRBD2. This CDR3 is built from 18 residues. Germline CDR1 reads MGHRA; CDR2 reads YSYEKL. The V gene end was trimmed by 1 base and the J gene end by 4 bases; junction bases not matched to a gene: 4. CDR3 nucleotide sequence: TGCGCCAGCAGCCAAGTTAAGGGACTAGCGGGGGGCACCGGGGAGCTGTTTTTT. Protein: CASSQVKGLAGGTGELFF.

The CDR3 nucleotides are TGTGCCTGGGCGGGACAGGGCGATCAGCCCCAGCATTTT. The encoded protein is CAWAGQGDQPQHF. The chain recombines TRBV30 with TRBJ1-5, with 9 nucleotides matching TRBD1. Germline V lookup: CDR1 GTSNPN, CDR2 SVGIG (reference sequence). Trimming took 5 bases from V and 5 from J; bases not matched to a gene: 4. The CDR3 runs 13 residues. Complete variable domain (other parts from reference TRBV30 and TRBJ1-5): SQTIHQWPATLVQPVGSPLSLECTVEGTSNPNLYWYRQAAGRGLQLLFYSVGIGQISSEVPQNLSASRPQDRQFILSSKKLLLSDSGFYLCAWAGQGDQPQHFGDGTRLSIL.

V gene TRBV5-4 combines with J gene TRBJ2-7; D may correspond to TRBD1 or TRBD2 (6 bases each). The CDR3 contains 15 residues. Germline CDR1 reads SGHNT; CDR2 reads YYREEE (reference sequence). Trimming stripped 4 bases from V and 3 bases from J, with 17 bases between. The CDR3 sequence: CASSPSGALFYEQYF. Here the CDR3 DNA reads TGTGCCAGCAGCCCCTCGGGGGCCCTTTTCTACGAGCAGTACTTC.

This chain connects TRBV7-8 to TRBJ2-2; 7 bases map to TRBD2. With 3 bases clipped from V and 7 bases from J, the junction kept 5 bases outside the gene matches. The CDR3 extends over 14 amino acids. CDR1 and CDR2 (germline): SGHVS, FQNEAQ. The CDR3: CASSFAGAGGELFF. The DNA of the CDR3 is TGTGCCAGCAGCTTCGCGGGAGCGGGCGGGGAGCTGTTTTTT.

The chain recombines TRBV6-5 with TRBJ1-4, with 8 bases identical to TRBD1. Germline CDR1 and CDR2: MNHEY and SVGAGI. The CDR3 is 14 amino acids. V shed 6 bases and J 4 bases; nucleotides not matched to a gene: 4. The CDR3 loop is CASRKDRGNEKLFF. The CDR3 DNA follows: TGTGCCAGCAGGAAAGACAGGGGTAATGAAAAACTGTTTTTT.

V gene TRBV28 combines with J gene TRBJ1-5, with D hard to call. The CDR3 totals 15 residues. The germline gives CDR1 MDHEN, CDR2 SYDVKM. V lost 3 bases and J lost 4, with 13 bases in between. In nucleotides, the CDR3 is TGTGCCAGCAGTTTTCAGGAAGGGAGGAATCAGCCCCAGCATTTT. It yields the protein CASSFQEGRNQPQHF.

In its sample, this clone was seen a few times. The V gene is TRBV16, the J gene TRBJ2-1; perhaps TRBD2 as D (6 bases). The germline V gene has CDR1 KGHSY and CDR2 FQNENV. V was trimmed by 3 bases and J by 0 bases, leaving 12 bases between them. This CDR3 contains 16 residues. In DNA form, the CDR3 reads TGTGCCAGCAGCCATAGCACGGACTACTCCTACAATGAGCAGTTCTTC. It specifies CASSHSTDYSYNEQFF.

The V and J genes are TRBV25-1 and TRBJ2-7; 12 bases map to TRBD2. This CDR3 contains 14 residues. V was clipped by 5 bases and J by 3 bases; unmatched bases: 2. Germline V gives CDR1 MGHDK, CDR2 SYGVNS. The CDR3 loop is CASSLAGGGYEQYF. The CDR3 region has the DNA TGTGCCAGCAGTCTAGCGGGGGGGGGCTACGAGCAGTACTTC.

The sample holds a few counts of this clone. The chain joins TRBV27 to TRBJ1-3, with a tentative D call TRBD1 (5 bases). CDR1 and CDR2 from the germline V gene are MNHEY and SMNVEV (reference sequence). V dropped 7 bases and J dropped 9 bases, with 19 bases sitting between them. The CDR3 runs to 14 residues. The CDR3 sequence is CASKDGARFGTIYF. CDR3 nucleotide sequence: TGTGCCAGCAAGGACGGGGCTCGGTTTGGCACCATATATTTT.

This clone was seen a handful of times. The chain couples TRBV27 to TRBJ1-4; no reliable D call. V lost 5 bases, J lost 8 bases, and 18 bases lay in between. This CDR3 spans 15 amino acids. CDR1 and CDR2 from the germline V gene are MNHEY and SMNVEV (reference sequence). The CDR3 region has the DNA TGTGCCAGCAGTCTAAACACCGGGCGGGGAGAAAAACTGTTTTTT. This codes for CASSLNTGRGEKLFF. The whole variable domain, filled in from reference TRBV27 and TRBJ1-4, reads EAQVTQNPRYLITVTGKKLTVTCSQNMNHEYMSWYRQDPGLGLRQIYYSMNVEVTDKGDVPEGYKVSRKEKRNFPLILESPSPNQTSLYFCASSLNTGRGEKLFFGSGTQLSVL.

The CDR3 protein is CASSSGTDQETQYF. In DNA form, the CDR3 reads TGTGCCAGCAGTTCCGGGACAGACCAAGAGACCCAGTACTTC. The chain employs TRBV4-2 and TRBJ2-5; TRBD1 agrees at 7 bases. Germline V gives CDR1 LGHNA, CDR2 YNFKEQ. With V trimmed by 6 bases and J by 0 bases, 4 bases remained unmatched. CDR3 length: 14 amino acids.

The chain has TRBV6-5 and TRBJ2-1, with TRBD2 as a possible D gene (5 bases). Germline values: CDR1 MNHEY, CDR2 SVGAGI. The CDR3 runs to 13 residues. Trimming pared 5 bases from V and 4 bases from J, leaving 9 bases between. The CDR3 bases are TGTGCCAGCAGTGGGCGGGTTTACAATGAGCAGTTCTTC. Its protein product is CASSGRVYNEQFF.

V usage is TRBV28 and J usage is TRBJ2-2; D is uncertain. This CDR3 comprises 13 residues. V was trimmed by 7 bases and J by 4 bases, leaving 10 bases between them. CDR1 is MDHEN and CDR2 is SYDVKM in the germline V gene. CDR3 sequence reads: CASNIQATGELFF. DNA for the CDR3: TGTGCCAGCAATATCCAGGCCACCGGGGAGCTGTTTTTT.

This clone was observed once. V gene TRBV6-5 combines with J gene TRBJ2-4; D is unclear. In germline, CDR1 is MNHEY, CDR2 SVGAGI. The CDR3 is made up of 15 amino acids. V lost 0 bases and J lost 1, with 7 bases in between. CDR3 nucleotides: TGTGCCAGCAGTTACTCGGGGAAGGCCAAAAACATTCAGTACTTC. Amino acid sequence: CASSYSGKAKNIQYF.

CDR3 residues: CASSLDGTNYGYTF. In DNA form, the CDR3 reads TGTGCCAGTAGTTTGGACGGAACTAACTATGGCTACACCTTC. The genes are TRBV19 and TRBJ1-2; no firm D call. The CDR3 length is 14 residues. The V gene's germline CDR1 is LNHDA and CDR2 SQIVND (reference sequence). V lost 5 bases and J 0 bases, leaving 10 bases between the germline ends.

On this clone: A much larger clone sits a single nucleotide away, making a read error possible. The sample contains more than one DNA sequence encoding this CDR3. The V and J genes are TRBV27 and TRBJ2-3; 10 bases match TRBD2. J gave up 1 base and V 2 bases, and 0 bases lay outside the gene matches. CDR1 and CDR2 (germline): MNHEY, SMNVEV (reference sequence). The CDR3 sequence is 15 residues long. As DNA, the CDR3 is TGTGCCAGCAGTTTACTAGCGGGGGGCACAGATACGCAGTATTTT. Amino acids: CASSLLAGGTDTQYF.

In its sample, this clone was seen many times. This chain joins TRBV6-1 and TRBJ1-2; no firm D call. Per the germline V gene, CDR1 is MNHNS and CDR2 is SASEGT. V lost 3 bases and J 4 bases, leaving 9 bases between the germline ends. CDR3 size: 13 residues. The CDR3 region is CASSDTEFYGYTF. The DNA of the CDR3 is TGTGCCAGCAGTGACACAGAGTTCTATGGCTACACCTTC.

The V gene is TRBV11-2, the J gene TRBJ2-7; 7 bases align to TRBD1. After removal of 0 bases from V and 6 bases from J, the junction contained 11 bases not matched to a gene. CDR3 length equals 16 residues. The V gene's germline CDR1 is SGHAT and CDR2 FQNNGV. The CDR3 nucleotides are TGTGCCAGCAGCTTAGATCGCGCAGGGGGTAAGGGCGAGCAGTACTTC. Amino acid sequence: CASSLDRAGGKGEQYF.

The rearrangement joins TRBV9 to TRBJ1-5; D remains ambiguous. The germline CDR1 and CDR2 sequences are SGDLS and YYNGEE. The V gene lost 0 bases and the J gene lost 6 bases, with 13 bases spanning the gap. This CDR3 comprises 15 residues. The CDR3 protein is CASSVGIGPSQPQHF. For the CDR3, the DNA is TGTGCCAGCAGCGTAGGTATAGGGCCAAGTCAGCCCCAGCATTTT.

This rearrangement joins TRBV6-5 to TRBJ1-5, with 8 bases fitting TRBD1. CDR3 length equals 14 residues. V lost 4 bases, J lost 7 bases, and 6 bases stayed unmatched. The V gene's germline CDR1 is MNHEY and CDR2 SVGAGI. The CDR3 loop is CASSFWDRSQPQHF. The CDR3 DNA reads as TGTGCCAGCAGTTTCTGGGACAGGTCCCAGCCCCAGCATTTT.

V gene TRBV19 combines with J gene TRBJ2-4; no firm D call. The ends were cut back, 5 bases at V and 0 bases at J, with 14 bases in the middle. The CDR3 totals 16 residues. Germline V CDR1 and CDR2: LNHDA, SQIVND (reference sequence). The chain's CDR3 is CASSSRQFLAKNIQYF. CDR3 DNA: TGTGCCAGTAGTTCCCGGCAATTCCTAGCCAAAAACATTCAGTACTTC.

The chain couples TRBV7-9 to TRBJ2-1; perhaps TRBD2 as D (5 bases). V was cut by 1 base and J by 5 bases, with 9 bases left in between. Per the germline V gene, CDR1 is SEHNR and CDR2 is FQNEAQ (reference sequence). CDR3 length: 14 residues. CDR3 in amino acids: CASSLGGYNNEQFF. Here the CDR3 DNA reads TGTGCCAGCAGCTTAGGCGGGTATAACAATGAGCAGTTCTTC.

V gene TRBV19 combines with J gene TRBJ2-2; the D is unclear. Germline assignment: CDR1 LNHDA and CDR2 SQIVND (reference sequence). The CDR3 covers 14 residues. The germline V and J ends were trimmed by 3 bases and 4 bases, with 9 bases remaining between them. CDR3 residues: CASSMTYPTGELFF. CDR3 nucleotides: TGTGCCAGTAGTATGACTTACCCCACCGGGGAGCTGTTTTTT.

This clone was observed a handful of times. The J gene is TRBJ2-7, the V gene TRBV7-8; 7 bases line up with TRBD2. CDR3 length: 13 residues. Trimming took 3 bases from V and 5 from J; bases not matched to a gene: 4. Germline loops: CDR1 SGHVS, CDR2 FQNEAQ. The chain's CDR3 is CASSFSGTNEQYF. In nucleotides, the CDR3 is TGTGCCAGCAGCTTCAGCGGGACCAACGAGCAGTACTTC.